This T cell receptor (beta chain) was sequenced during a study of blood T cell repertoires in COVID-19. Deletions cut 2 bases from V and 4 bases from J, with 12 bases between. Germline V gene lookup returns CDR1 MNHEY and CDR2 SVGEGT. CDR3 length: 15 amino acids. Assay: immunoSEQ multiplex PCR; the TCRdb copy retains only in-frame clones and omits some. The profile shows a few hundred thousand clones, around 80% of them singletons. This receptor was identified in a woman aged 35 to 49 who had recovered from COVID-19. The chain is built from TRBV6-2 or TRBV6-3 and TRBJ2-1; TRBD1 is a possible D gene (5 bases). Sequencing was done on a sample of peripheral blood. The CDR3 is CASSYKGVSYNEQFF. The CDR3 DNA is TGTGCCAGCAGTTACAAAGGGGTCTCTTACAATGAGCAGTTCTTC.